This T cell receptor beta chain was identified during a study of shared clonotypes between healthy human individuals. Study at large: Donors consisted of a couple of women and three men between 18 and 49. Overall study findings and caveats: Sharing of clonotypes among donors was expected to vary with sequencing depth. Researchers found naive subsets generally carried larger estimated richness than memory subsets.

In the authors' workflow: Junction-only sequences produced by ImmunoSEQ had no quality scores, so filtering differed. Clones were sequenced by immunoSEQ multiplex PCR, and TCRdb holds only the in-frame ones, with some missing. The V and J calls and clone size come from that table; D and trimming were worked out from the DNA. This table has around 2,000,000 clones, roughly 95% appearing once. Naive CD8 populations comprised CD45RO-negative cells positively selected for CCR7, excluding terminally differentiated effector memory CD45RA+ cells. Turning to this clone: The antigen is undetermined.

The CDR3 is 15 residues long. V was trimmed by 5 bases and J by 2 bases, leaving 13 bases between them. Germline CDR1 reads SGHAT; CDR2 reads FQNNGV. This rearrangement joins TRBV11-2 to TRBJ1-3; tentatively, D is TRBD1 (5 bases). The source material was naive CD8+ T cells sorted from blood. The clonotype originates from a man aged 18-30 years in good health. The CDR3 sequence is CASSALLGAGNTIYF. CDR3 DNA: TGTGCCAGCAGCGCCCTATTGGGGGCTGGAAACACCATATATTTT.